The 14 T cell receptor beta chains reported below all come from one sample, sequenced in a study of blood T cells in healthy people across ages. Alongside a J-beta primer mix, a sample-barcoded 5' primer served in a second PCR lasting roughly 7 to 11 cycles. TCRdb ran MiXCR on the 5' RACE reads and lists one entry per CDR3 protein. The table includes hundreds of thousands of distinct CDR3 sequences, roughly 26% detected once. Sequenced: blood. Every receptor here comes from a woman older than 75 in good health.

Here the CDR3 DNA reads TGCAGTGCTAGGGTCCGACAATCCACCGGGGAGCTGTTTTTT. It codes for CSARVRQSTGELFF. The chain employs TRBV20-1 and TRBJ2-2; D is unclear. This CDR3 is 14 amino acids long. The germline gives CDR1 DFQATT, CDR2 SNEGSKA (reference sequence). Trimming removed 3 bases at V and 4 bases at J, with 12 bases between.

Turning to this clonotype: A much bigger clone sits one base away, suggesting this may be a read error. This chain joins TRBV12-3 or TRBV12-4 and TRBJ1-4; D is unclear. The CDR3 totals 13 residues. The CDR3 DNA reads TGTGCCAGCACCCGCTATATTAATGAAAAACTGATTTTT. It is translated as CASTRYINEKLIF.

Only a few counts were recorded for this clonotype. The genes are TRBV12-3 or TRBV12-4 and TRBJ1-1; D remains unclear. Trimming took 6 bases from V and 0 from J, leaving 11 bases between them. This CDR3 spans 14 amino acids. The CDR3 here is CASRGYPMNTEAFF. As DNA, the CDR3 is TGTGCCAGCAGAGGTTATCCCATGAACACTGAAGCTTTCTTT.

This clonotype was seen at least ten times. J is TRBJ2-1 and V is TRBV7-2; 13 bases line up with TRBD2. Germline-derived CDR1 and CDR2 are SGHTA and FQGNSA. This CDR3 is 15 amino acids long. The junction had 3 bases not matched to a gene; V was cut back by 5 bases and J by 5 bases. The CDR3: CASSPGLAGNNEQFF. The CDR3, as DNA: TGTGCCAGCAGCCCGGGACTAGCGGGGAACAATGAGCAGTTCTTC.

The chain is built from TRBV29-1 and TRBJ2-3; unclear D gene. V gave up 0 bases and J gave up 2 bases, with 15 bases separating them. Germline lookup yields CDR1 SQVTM and CDR2 ANQGSEA. The CDR3 loop spans 16 amino acids. The DNA of the CDR3 is TGCAGCGTTGAAGATCGTAGAACGAGCAACACAGATACGCAGTATTTT. It specifies CSVEDRRTSNTDTQYF.

V usage is TRBV20-1 and J usage is TRBJ1-3; D is unclear. Trimming took 0 bases from V and 2 from J, leaving 11 bases between them. The germline gives CDR1 DFQATT, CDR2 SNEGSKA (reference sequence). The CDR3 is 15 residues long. CDR3 in amino acids: CSARDRRRAGNTIYF. CDR3 DNA sequence: TGCAGTGCTAGAGATCGGCGACGAGCTGGAAACACCATATATTTT.

This clonotype was counted at least ten times. The V call is TRBV27, the J call TRBJ2-6; D not certain. The CDR3 loop spans 15 amino acids. From germline, CDR1 is MNHEY and CDR2 SMNVEV (reference sequence). The V end lost 4 bases, the J end lost 2 bases, and 9 bases lay between the germline ends. CDR3 amino acids: CASSSNLAGANVLTF. The CDR3 DNA follows: TGTGCCAGCAGTTCCAACTTAGCTGGGGCCAACGTCCTGACTTTC.

There are a few counts of this clonotype. The V call is TRBV29-1, the J call TRBJ2-2; D is uncertain. Germline V CDR1 and CDR2: SQVTM, ANQGSEA. The germline V and J ends were trimmed by 7 bases and 5 bases, with 11 bases remaining between them. CDR3 length: 12 residues. DNA of the CDR3: TGCAGCGCCGGTGGCGGTACCGGGGAGCTGTTTTTT. This sequence encodes CSAGGGTGELFF.

The chain uses TRBV29-1 and TRBJ2-7; 7 bases agree with TRBD2. Germline lookup yields CDR1 SQVTM and CDR2 ANQGSEA. The CDR3 is 16 amino acids. Trimming at V came to 2 bases and at J to 3 bases, leaving 13 bases not matched to a gene. The CDR3, as DNA: TGCAGCGTTGAATATTCGAGGGAGGGGAGTCGCTACGAGCAGTACTTC. Its translation: CSVEYSREGSRYEQYF.

This clonotype was recorded many times. The chain couples TRBV18 to TRBJ2-3; perhaps TRBD2 as D (6 bases). Trimming stripped 2 bases from V and 1 base from J, with 10 bases between. The CDR3 loop spans 15 amino acids. Germline-derived CDR1 and CDR2 are KGHSH and LQKENI. This CDR3 reads CASSPAASGTDTQYF. The CDR3 DNA reads as TGTGCCAGCTCACCAGCGGCTAGCGGCACAGATACGCAGTATTTT.

This clonotype was recorded at least ten times. This chain connects TRBV5-1 to TRBJ1-2; D is uncertain. V lost 0 bases and J lost 12, with 12 bases in between. The CDR3 spans 12 residues. Germline V gene sequence: CDR1 SGHRS, CDR2 YFSETQ. The CDR3 region has the DNA TGCGCCAGCAGCTTGGGAGCCTCCGAGCACACCTTC. Protein sequence: CASSLGASEHTF.

The rearrangement uses TRBV27 and TRBJ2-3; D is perhaps TRBD1 (5 bases). CDR1 and CDR2 from the germline V gene are MNHEY and SMNVEV (reference sequence). The ends were cut back, 6 bases at V and 4 bases at J, with 11 bases in the middle. The length of the CDR3 is 13 residues. This CDR3 is CASRLGRADTQYF. Written as DNA, the CDR3 is TGTGCCAGCAGGTTGGGGCGTGCAGATACGCAGTATTTT.

This clonotype was found many times. The chain combines TRBV12-3 or TRBV12-4 with TRBJ2-7; D not certain. The CDR3 runs to 15 residues. V dropped 7 bases and J dropped 3 bases, with 19 bases sitting between them. The CDR3 is CASTTRPRWDYEQYF. As DNA, the CDR3 is TGTGCCAGCACGACGAGACCCAGGTGGGACTACGAGCAGTACTTC.

The table lists this clonotype with many counts. The V gene is TRBV7-9, the J gene TRBJ2-3; D is unresolved. Between the trimmed V and J ends, which lost 5 bases and 0 bases, there was a span of 15 bases. CDR1 SEHNR and CDR2 FQNEAQ come from the germline V gene (reference sequence). The CDR3 contains 16 residues. Written as DNA, the CDR3 is TGTGCCAGCAGCCCCTCCTGGGCTCCTAGCACAGATACGCAGTATTTT. Protein sequence: CASSPSWAPSTDTQYF.